The clone carrying this TCR beta chain was counted many times. No antigen is known for it. The sample comes from a study of post-analysis software for immune sequencing data. Study-level points and caveats: There were five or six TRBV segments more frequent in patients than controls, and TRBV5-6, TRBV5-1 and TRBV20-1 were among them. Among multiple sclerosis patients, normalized Chao1 diversity was significantly below that of controls. With F measure, samples from one preparation batch clustered together strongly.

The CDR3 totals 14 residues. Trimming removed 5 bases from V and 3 bases from J; junction bases left unmatched: 3. CDR1 SGHTA and CDR2 FQGNSA come from the germline V gene. Each TCR beta cDNA library carried unique molecular identifiers. Input amounts of about 0.95 to 10 million T cells were used. These gave about 500,000 cDNA molecules, so each molecule approximated one T cell. Using its own MiXCR run on the PCR reads, TCRdb lists one record per CDR3 protein. The profile shows 180,000 or so distinct CDR3 sequences, about 30% of them singletons. The sequence derives from a girl aged 2 to 17 with multiple sclerosis. This rearrangement joins TRBV7-2 to TRBJ2-1, with 8 bases aligning to TRBD1. Sequenced input: blood. Written as DNA, the CDR3 is TGTGCCAGCAGCCACAGGGGGGTCTACAATGAGCAGTTCTTC. Translated, it gives CASSHRGVYNEQFF.